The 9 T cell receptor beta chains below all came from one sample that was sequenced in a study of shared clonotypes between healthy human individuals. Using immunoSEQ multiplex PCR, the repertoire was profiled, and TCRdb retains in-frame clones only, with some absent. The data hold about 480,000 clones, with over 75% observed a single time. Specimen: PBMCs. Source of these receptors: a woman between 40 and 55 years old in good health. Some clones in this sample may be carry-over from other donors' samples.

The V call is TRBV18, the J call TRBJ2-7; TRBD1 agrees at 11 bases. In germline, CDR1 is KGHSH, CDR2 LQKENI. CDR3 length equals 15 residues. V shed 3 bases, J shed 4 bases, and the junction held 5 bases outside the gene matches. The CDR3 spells CASSPPGQGAYEQYF. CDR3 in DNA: TGTGCCAGCTCACCCCCTGGACAGGGGGCGTACGAGCAGTACTTC.

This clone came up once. The CDR3 sequence: CASSLMEGNEQYF. CDR3 in DNA: TGTGCCAGTAGCCTTATGGAGGGAAACGAGCAGTACTTC. This chain uses TRBV19 with TRBJ2-7, with a tentative D call TRBD2 (6 bases). The CDR3 is 13 residues long. CDR1 LNHDA and CDR2 SQIVND come from the germline V gene (reference sequence). Trimming stripped 6 bases from V and 5 bases from J, with 14 bases between. Complete variable domain (other parts from reference TRBV19 and TRBJ2-7): DGGITQSPKYLFRKEGQNVTLSCEQNLNHDAMYWYRQDPGQGLRLIYYSQIVNDFQKGDIAEGYSVSREKKESFPLTVTSAQKNPTAFYLCASSLMEGNEQYFGPGTRLTVT.

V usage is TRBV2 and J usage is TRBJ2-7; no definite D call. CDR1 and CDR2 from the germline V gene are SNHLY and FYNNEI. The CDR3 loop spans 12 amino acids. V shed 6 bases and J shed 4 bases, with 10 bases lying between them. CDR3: CASRALEYEQYF. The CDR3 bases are TGTGCCAGCAGGGCCCTCGAGTACGAGCAGTACTTC.

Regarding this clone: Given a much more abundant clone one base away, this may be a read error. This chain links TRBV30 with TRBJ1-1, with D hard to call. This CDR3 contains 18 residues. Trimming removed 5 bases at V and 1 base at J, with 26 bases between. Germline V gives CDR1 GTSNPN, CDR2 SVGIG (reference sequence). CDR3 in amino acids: CAWGPFGLGGLGNTEAFF. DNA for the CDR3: TGTGCCTGGGGTCCCTTCGGCTTGGGTGGGTTAGGGAACACTGAAGCTTTCTTT.

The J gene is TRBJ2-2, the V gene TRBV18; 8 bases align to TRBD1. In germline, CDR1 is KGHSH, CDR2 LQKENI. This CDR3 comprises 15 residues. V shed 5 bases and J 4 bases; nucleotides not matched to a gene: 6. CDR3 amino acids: CASSFGQGSTGELFF. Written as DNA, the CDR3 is TGTGCCAGCTCATTCGGACAGGGTAGCACCGGGGAGCTGTTTTTT. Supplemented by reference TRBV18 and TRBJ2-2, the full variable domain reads NAGVMQNPRHLVRRRGQEARLRCSPMKGHSHVYWYRQLPEEGLKFMVYLQKENIIDESGMPKERFSAEFPKEGPSILRIQQVVRGDSAAYFCASSFGQGSTGELFFGEGSRLTVL.

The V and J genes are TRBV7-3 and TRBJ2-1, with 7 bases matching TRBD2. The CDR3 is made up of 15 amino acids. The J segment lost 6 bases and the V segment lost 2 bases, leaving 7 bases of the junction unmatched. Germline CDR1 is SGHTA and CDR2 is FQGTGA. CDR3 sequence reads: CASSLRGSDFNEQFF. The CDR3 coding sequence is TGTGCCAGCAGCTTACGCGGGAGCGACTTCAATGAGCAGTTCTTC.

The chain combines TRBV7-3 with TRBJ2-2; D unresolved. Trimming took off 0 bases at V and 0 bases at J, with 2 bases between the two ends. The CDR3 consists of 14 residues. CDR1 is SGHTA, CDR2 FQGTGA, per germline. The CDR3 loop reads CASSLTANTGELFF. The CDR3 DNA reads TGTGCCAGCAGCTTAACAGCGAACACCGGGGAGCTGTTTTTT.

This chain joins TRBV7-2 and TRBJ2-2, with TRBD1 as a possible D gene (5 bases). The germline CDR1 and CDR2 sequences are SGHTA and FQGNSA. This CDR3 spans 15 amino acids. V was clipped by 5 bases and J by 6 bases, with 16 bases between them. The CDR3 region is CASSAQVTDAGELFF. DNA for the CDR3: TGTGCCAGCAGCGCACAGGTTACCGACGCCGGGGAGCTGTTTTTT.

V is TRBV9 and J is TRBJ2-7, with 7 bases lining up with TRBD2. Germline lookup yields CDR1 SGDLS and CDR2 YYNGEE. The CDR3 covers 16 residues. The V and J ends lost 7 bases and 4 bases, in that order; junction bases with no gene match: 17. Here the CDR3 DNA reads TGTGCCAGCTCACCCCTTCGGGGCGGGAGCATGTACGAGCAGTACTTC. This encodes CASSPLRGGSMYEQYF.